These 22 T cell receptor beta chains share one sample of origin, sequenced in a study of patients and donors after allogeneic stem cell transplantation. TCRdb re-analysed the RT-PCR reads in MiXCR, keeping a single row per CDR3 protein. This table has 1,500 to 2,000 distinct CDR3 sequences, 14% appearing once. The sequenced sample was blood, either unsorted or a sorted T cell fraction (not recorded which). The receptor source for this set is a human donor who was either an allogeneic HSCT recipient or a stem cell or donor lymphocyte infusion donor (not recorded which). It is not recorded whose cells these are; they may come from a transplant donor.

V gene TRBV2 combines with J gene TRBJ1-2; D unresolved. This CDR3 has 11 amino acids. The V end was cut by 3 bases, the J end by 7 bases, with 6 bases between. The germline gives CDR1 SNHLY, CDR2 FYNNEI. In nucleotides, the CDR3 is TGTGCCAGCAGTGAGTTTACTGGCTACACCTTC. It codes for CASSEFTGYTF.

By share, this clonotype counts as large. The rearrangement uses TRBV6-2 or TRBV6-3 and TRBJ2-7, with D perhaps TRBD2 (6 bases). With 2 bases removed from V and 0 bases from J, the gap between germline ends came to 11 bases. Germline lookup yields CDR1 MNHEY and CDR2 SVGEGT. This CDR3 has 15 residues. The CDR3 loop is CASSYPDGSSYEQYF. The CDR3 DNA sequence: TGTGCCAGCAGTTACCCGGACGGGAGCTCCTACGAGCAGTACTTC.

In its sample, this clonotype is medium-sized. V gene TRBV24-1 combines with J gene TRBJ2-2; possible D gene TRBD1, 6 bases. Trimming removed 4 bases at V and 5 bases at J, with 13 bases between. Germline values: CDR1 KGHDR, CDR2 SFDVKD. CDR3 length: 15 amino acids. CDR3 region: CATSDPNRETGELFF. The CDR3 DNA reads as TGTGCCACCAGTGACCCCAACAGGGAAACCGGGGAGCTGTTTTTT.

This clonotype was counted between two and nine times. V and J are TRBV18 and TRBJ2-7, with D possibly called TRBD1 or TRBD2 (5 bases each). V gave up 2 bases and J gave up 8 bases, with 16 bases separating them. The germline CDR1 and CDR2 sequences are KGHSH and LQKENI. This CDR3 is 14 amino acids long. The DNA for the CDR3 is TGTGCCAGCTCACCAGGTCAAATGCAGGGACAGCAGTACGTC. This translates into CASSPGQMQGQQYV.

The chain is built from TRBV2 and TRBJ2-5, with 9 bases that match TRBD2. The trim removed 6 bases at V and 2 bases at J, leaving 7 bases unmatched. CDR1 is SNHLY, CDR2 FYNNEI, per germline. This CDR3 has 15 amino acids. Here the CDR3 reads CASSLFAGGQETQYF. As DNA, the CDR3 is TGTGCCAGCAGCCTCTTTGCGGGGGGGCAAGAGACCCAGTACTTC.

This clonotype is termed medium-sized. The chain links TRBV18 to TRBJ2-1, with D unclear. V was shortened by 3 bases and J by 6 bases, with 15 bases between the two germline ends. The V gene's germline CDR1 is KGHSH and CDR2 LQKENI. CDR3 size: 15 residues. The DNA for the CDR3 is TGTGCCAGCTCACCTCCCCCGCCGATCCCCAATGAGCAGTTCTTC. Amino acid sequence: CASSPPPPIPNEQFF.

This clonotype is large. The chain is built from TRBV11-3 and TRBJ2-1; D is tentatively TRBD1 or TRBD2 (5 bases each). The germline V and J ends were trimmed by 4 bases and 6 bases, with 10 bases remaining between them. The CDR3 sequence is 13 residues long. The germline V gene has CDR1 SGHNT and CDR2 YENEEA. Here the CDR3 reads CASSSRDGNEQFF. The CDR3 DNA follows: TGTGCCAGCAGCTCCCGGGACGGCAATGAGCAGTTCTTC.

This clonotype was counted only a few times. This likely comes from a read error, as the CDR3 has no conserved phenylalanine or tryptophan at its end. The DNA is left out, because the CDR3 cannot be placed on it with certainty; the CDR3 is given as TCRdb lists it. The rearrangement links TRBV10-1 to TRBJ1-1; TRBD1, the table's D call, lacks a check against the DNA. CDR1 is WNHNN and CDR2 is SYGVQD in the germline V gene (reference sequence). Counting both end residues, the CDR3 totals 9 amino acids. CDR3 amino acids: CASPKQVQI.

This chain joins TRBV7-2 and TRBJ1-2; 7 nucleotides align to TRBD1. The ends lost 5 bases at V and 8 bases at J; junction bases unmatched: 5. This CDR3 has 12 amino acids. Germline V gene sequence: CDR1 SGHTA, CDR2 FQGNSA. DNA for the CDR3: TGTGCCAGCAGCCCCCACAGGGGCGGCTACACCTTC. It codes for CASSPHRGGYTF.

The V and J genes are TRBV28 and TRBJ2-7, with TRBD1 identical over 9 bases. The CDR3 sequence is 14 residues long. The V segment lost 6 bases and the J segment 11 bases; nucleotides outside the gene matches: 14. Germline V lookup: CDR1 MDHEN, CDR2 SYDVKM. The CDR3 loop is CASRRTGDHSEKYF. The DNA of the CDR3 is TGTGCCAGCAGAAGGACAGGGGACCACTCGGAAAAGTACTTC.

The sample holds a few counts of this clonotype. The chain is built from TRBV7-9 and TRBJ2-7, with TRBD1 as a possible D gene (7 bases). In germline, CDR1 is SEHNR, CDR2 FQNEAQ (reference sequence). CDR3 length: 14 residues. Between the trimmed V and J ends, which lost 1 base and 3 bases, there was a span of 10 bases. Here the CDR3 DNA reads TGTGCCAGCAGCTTAGGACAGGGAGGCTACGAGCAGTACTTC. Protein sequence: CASSLGQGGYEQYF.

This sequence joins TRBV23-1 and TRBJ2-7; 9 bases are shared with TRBD1. TRBV23-1 qualifies as an ORF whose function is uncertain. The V gene end was trimmed by 10 bases and the J gene end by 0 bases; junction bases not matched to a gene: 7. CDR3 length: 14 residues. CDR3 amino acids: CAISGTGSSYEQYF. The DNA of the CDR3 is TGCGCCATATCCGGGACAGGGAGCTCCTACGAGCAGTACTTC.

In this sample, this clonotype is medium-sized. This sequence joins TRBV11-2 and TRBJ2-3; possibly TRBD1 or TRBD2 for D (5 bases each). The V and J ends lost 4 bases and 5 bases respectively, with 10 bases between them. CDR1 SGHAT and CDR2 FQNNGV come from the germline V gene. The CDR3 covers 13 residues. This chain's CDR3 is CASSSGARDTQYF. CDR3 coding DNA: TGTGCCAGCAGCTCCGGGGCCCGAGATACGCAGTATTTT.

In its sample, this clonotype is medium-sized. The chain employs TRBV7-2 and TRBJ2-3; 7 bases fit TRBD2. J lost 4 bases, V lost 2 bases, and 9 bases had no gene match. The CDR3 has 16 residues. From germline, CDR1 is SGHTA and CDR2 FQGNSA. CDR3 protein: CASSLQSGGGADTQYF. The CDR3 nucleotides are TGTGCCAGCAGCTTACAATCGGGGGGAGGGGCAGATACGCAGTATTTT.

This sequence joins TRBV5-1 and TRBJ1-1, with D tentatively TRBD1 (6 bases). Germline lookup yields CDR1 SGHRS and CDR2 YFSETQ. The CDR3 is 14 residues long. V lost 2 bases to trimming and J lost 8 bases, with 16 bases between them. The CDR3 here is CASSFRDIEKEAFF. The CDR3 DNA sequence: TGCGCCAGCAGCTTCCGGGACATCGAGAAGGAAGCTTTCTTT.

The genes are TRBV10-3 and TRBJ1-1, with 10 positions matching TRBD1. Trimming at V came to 7 bases and at J to 5 bases, leaving 4 bases not matched to a gene. CDR3 length: 13 residues. Germline V gives CDR1 ENHRY, CDR2 SYGVKD. CDR3 nucleotide sequence: TGTGCCATCATGGGACAGGGGAGGACTGAAGCTTTCTTT. Its translation is CAIMGQGRTEAFF.

This clonotype was observed a few times. An end of the junction differs from the germline gene, which may be a read error. The chain links TRBV7-7 to TRBJ2-2, with D hard to call. This CDR3 comprises 14 residues. Looked up from germline, CDR1 is SSHAT and CDR2 is FNYEAQ (reference sequence). The CDR3 here is CASSLGQGTGELFF. The CDR3 region has the DNA TGTGCTAGCAGCTTAGGTCAAGGCACCGGGGAGCTGTTTTTT.

This clonotype counts as large. J is TRBJ2-7 and V is TRBV28; D gene uncertain. Germline CDR1 is MDHEN and CDR2 is SYDVKM. The CDR3 sequence is 12 residues long. The V end lost 6 bases, the J end lost 4 bases, and 10 bases lay between the germline ends. The CDR3, as DNA: TGTGCCAGCAGCTGGGTGGGGTACGAGCAGTACTTC. Residues: CASSWVGYEQYF.

V is TRBV5-1 and J is TRBJ1-2, with D unresolved. V was clipped by 4 bases and J by 6 bases, with 10 bases between them. The CDR3 runs to 12 residues. Germline CDR1 SGHRS, CDR2 YFSETQ. The CDR3 loop reads CASSTDMNGYTF. In DNA form, the CDR3 reads TGCGCCAGCAGCACCGACATGAATGGCTACACCTTC.

The chain has TRBV5-1 and TRBJ1-1; D unclear. V was pared by 3 bases and J by 1 base, with 16 bases between. The CDR3 contains 16 residues. Germline V gene data show CDR1 as SGHRS and CDR2 as YFSETQ. The CDR3 loop is CASSWEVTVSNTEAFF. The CDR3 DNA sequence: TGCGCCAGCAGCTGGGAGGTGACTGTTTCGAACACTGAAGCTTTCTTT.

This clonotype qualifies as large. This chain joins TRBV4-3 and TRBJ2-5; D remains unclear. Germline CDR1 and CDR2: LGHNA and YSLEER. This CDR3 is 14 amino acids long. Trimming took 0 bases from V and 3 from J, leaving 8 bases between them. CDR3 sequence reads: CASSQDTSKETQYF. The DNA of the CDR3 is TGCGCCAGCAGCCAAGATACGAGTAAAGAGACCCAGTACTTC.

The table lists this clonotype with a few counts. The chain joins TRBV12-3 or TRBV12-4 to TRBJ1-5; D unclear. Trimming removed 6 bases from V and 2 bases from J, with 14 bases in between. The CDR3 consists of 15 residues. CDR3 sequence reads: CASRTGVVGNQPQHF. The CDR3 DNA follows: TGTGCCAGCAGGACTGGAGTGGTAGGCAATCAGCCCCAGCATTTT.